This TCR beta chain originates from a study of T cells in Graves' hyperthyroidism and ophthalmopathy. TCR beta CDR3 region amplification was performed from RNA transcripts. First-round RT-PCR targeting the TCR CDR3 was performed with the HTBI primer set. MiXCR was run by TCRdb on the multiplex PCR reads, yielding one entry per CDR3 protein. The sample has about 520,000 distinct CDR3 sequences; roughly 25% are singletons. Diagnosis rested on symptoms, serum thyroxine and TRAb, thyroid ultrasound, and orbital computed tomography. This CDR3 spans 16 amino acids. The V segment lost 1 base and the J segment 6 bases; nucleotides outside the gene matches: 4. The germline gives CDR1 SGHRS, CDR2 YFSETQ.

This sequence was found in a woman in her 30s with Graves' ophthalmopathy. The chain has TRBV5-1 and TRBJ2-3; 14 bases agree with TRBD2. The sample taken for sequencing was blood. Here the CDR3 reads CASSLSRLAGGDTQYF. The CDR3 DNA sequence: TGCGCCAGCAGCTTGTCTCGACTAGCGGGGGGGGATACGCAGTATTTT.